This entry features one TCR beta chain sequence. The sample carries other DNA sequences with the same CDR3. TCRdb keeps only in-frame clones here, not all; method: immunoSEQ multiplex PCR. There are 2,500,000 or so clones in the sample; approximately 93% occur only once, and approximately 0.36% lies in the top ten. The CDR3 consists of 13 residues. The germline gives CDR1 LGHNA, CDR2 YSLEER. Trimming shortened V by 0 bases and J by 5 bases, and 7 bases separated the two germline ends. The data originate from a study of shared clonotypes between healthy human individuals. The specimen was naive CD4+ T cells from PBMCs. Subset described: CD45RA+ positively selected. J is TRBJ1-2 and V is TRBV4-3; D is perhaps TRBD1 (5 bases). This TCR was recovered from a man aged 18 to 30 in good health. Some clones in this sample may be carry-over from other donors' samples. The CDR3 here is CASSQEGGYGYTF. The CDR3 coding sequence is TGCGCCAGCAGCCAAGAGGGGGGTTATGGCTACACCTTC.